The clone carrying this T cell receptor (beta chain) showed up just a few times. Its specificity is not known. This sample was included in a study of blood T cells in healthy people across ages. The CDR3 runs 17 residues. V gave up 4 bases and J gave up 2 bases, with 21 bases separating them. Germline CDR1 LNHNV, CDR2 YYDKDF (reference sequence). The study, taken as a whole, reports: Unsorted PBMC input precluded a conclusive naive versus antigen-experienced comparison. With naive T cell percentage, TCR beta diversity showed a strong correlation.

The use of a sample-barcoded 5' primer and a J-beta primer mix characterized a second PCR of roughly 6 to 11 cycles. TCRdb redid the calling of the 5' RACE reads with MiXCR, one entry per CDR3 protein. This sample has almost 1 million distinct CDR3 sequences; roughly 51% occur once, and the top ten carry 20% to 25%. The rearrangement joins TRBV15 to TRBJ2-7; D remains ambiguous. This receptor was obtained from an older woman in good health. Sample: blood. CDR3 sequence reads: CATSMGWNRMGTYEQYF. The CDR3 DNA sequence: TGTGCCACCAGCATGGGTTGGAACCGGATGGGTACCTACGAGCAGTACTTC.